The T cell receptor (beta chain) described here comes from a study of cytomegalovirus exposure and HLA in healthy donors. Primers included in the PCR were 60 Vbeta and 13 Jbeta primers. The protocol was immunoSEQ multiplex PCR, while the TCRdb copy is restricted to in-frame clones and leaves out a portion. Here the sample spans 150,000 to 200,000 clones, approximately 78% being singletons. From germline, CDR1 is MNHNS and CDR2 SASEGT. The V end lost 0 bases, the J end lost 2 bases, and 11 bases lay between the germline ends. The CDR3 loop spans 15 amino acids. This clone was detected a few times. This TCR was recovered from a male donor in good health and CMV-seronegative. Specimen: PBMCs. This chain links TRBV6-1 with TRBJ2-7; maybe TRBD2 (6 bases). CDR3 DNA: TGTGCCAGCAGTGAAGCAGGACTACAGACCTACGAGCAGTACTTC. Translation: CASSEAGLQTYEQYF.